The 11 T cell receptor beta chains in this list originate from one sample, sequenced in a study of blood T cell repertoires in COVID-19. The method was immunoSEQ multiplex PCR; TCRdb's version includes in-frame clones alone and lacks a portion of them. Counted here are under 50,000 clones, roughly 84% occurring once; the ten biggest clones make up around 4.2%. Specimen: peripheral blood. Receptor source: a woman in her 70s with acute or convalescent COVID-19.

This chain links TRBV19 with TRBJ1-1; 8 nucleotides align to TRBD1. Per the germline V gene, CDR1 is LNHDA and CDR2 is SQIVND (reference sequence). The CDR3 runs to 13 residues. V was pared by 6 bases and J by 7 bases, with 7 bases of the junction left unmatched. For the CDR3, the DNA is TGTGCCAGTAGCAATCTACAGGGGGGTGAAGCTTTCTTT. It codes for CASSNLQGGEAFF.

This clone has a handful of counts. The chain couples TRBV4-3 to TRBJ2-1; 10 bases line up with TRBD2. The V segment lost 1 base and the J segment 8 bases; nucleotides outside the gene matches: 2. Germline values: CDR1 LGHNA, CDR2 YSLEER. The CDR3 covers 14 residues. The CDR3 sequence: CASSQVAGGYEQFF. The CDR3 DNA follows: TGCGCCAGCAGCCAAGTAGCGGGAGGCTATGAGCAGTTCTTC.

The V and J genes are TRBV19 and TRBJ2-1, with 8 nucleotides matching TRBD1. J lost 10 bases, V lost 4 bases, and 12 bases had no gene match. The CDR3 contains 15 residues. The germline V gene encodes CDR1 LNHDA and CDR2 SQIVND (reference sequence). In DNA, the CDR3 is TGTGCCAGTAGTACAGTGACCTCAGGACAGGGAGAGCAGTTCTTC. This translates into CASSTVTSGQGEQFF. Supplemented by reference TRBV19 and TRBJ2-1, the full variable domain reads DGGITQSPKYLFRKEGQNVTLSCEQNLNHDAMYWYRQDPGQGLRLIYYSQIVNDFQKGDIAEGYSVSREKKESFPLTVTSAQKNPTAFYLCASSTVTSGQGEQFFGPGTRLTVL.

This clone appeared once. The V gene is TRBV29-1, the J gene TRBJ2-5; 8 nucleotides agree with TRBD1. The J segment lost 3 bases and the V segment lost 6 bases, leaving 6 bases of the junction unmatched. Per germline, CDR1 SQVTM and CDR2 ANQGSEA. The CDR3 totals 13 residues. The chain's CDR3 is CSVSMTGEETQYF. The DNA of the CDR3 is TGCAGCGTCTCGATGACAGGGGAAGAGACCCAGTACTTC.

The rearrangement uses TRBV9 and TRBJ1-1; 7 nucleotides line up with TRBD1. From germline, CDR1 is SGDLS and CDR2 YYNGEE. V trimming: 0 bases; J trimming: 0 bases; junction bases outside the gene matches: 2. The CDR3 totals 15 residues. The CDR3 region has the DNA TGTGCCAGCAGCGTAGCTACAGGGGTGAACACTGAAGCTTTCTTT. Its translation: CASSVATGVNTEAFF.

This clone was counted a few times. This rearrangement joins TRBV11-3 to TRBJ2-5; 8 nucleotides line up with TRBD1. Looked up from germline, CDR1 is SGHNT and CDR2 is YENEEA. The junction had 2 bases not matched to a gene; V was cut back by 5 bases and J by 3 bases. The CDR3 totals 13 residues. CDR3 amino acids: CASSQGAEETQYF. The CDR3 coding sequence is TGTGCCAGCAGCCAGGGGGCAGAAGAGACCCAGTACTTC.

The chain couples TRBV7-2 to TRBJ2-3; tentative D call: TRBD2 (5 bases). CDR3 size: 16 residues. V was trimmed by 4 bases and J by 2 bases, leaving 16 bases between them. The germline gives CDR1 SGHTA, CDR2 FQGNSA. CDR3 nucleotide sequence: TGTGCCAGCAGCTCTCGGGGTTCAGAGTACACAGATACGCAGTATTTT. Translating gives CASSSRGSEYTDTQYF.

In this sample, this clone turned up once. The chain links TRBV15 to TRBJ2-7; the match to TRBD1 covers 7 bases. The CDR3 consists of 15 residues. The junction had 5 bases not matched to a gene; V was cut back by 1 base and J by 2 bases. Looked up from germline, CDR1 is LNHNV and CDR2 is YYDKDF (reference sequence). In DNA, the CDR3 is TGTGCCACCAGCAGAGTGGGGACAGTGACCTACGAGCAGTACTTC. Translating gives CATSRVGTVTYEQYF.

This clone came up once. This rearrangement joins TRBV11-2 to TRBJ1-2; perhaps TRBD1 as D (5 bases). Trimming took 1 base from V and 0 from J, leaving 9 bases between them. The germline V gene has CDR1 SGHAT and CDR2 FQNNGV. The CDR3 spans 15 residues. CDR3 in amino acids: CASSLGGRANYGYTF. The CDR3, as DNA: TGTGCCAGCAGCTTAGGCGGCAGGGCTAACTATGGCTACACCTTC.

The chain has TRBV7-2 and TRBJ1-4; D ambiguous. V lost 5 bases, J lost 4 bases, and 8 bases lay in between. This CDR3 is built from 13 residues. The V gene's germline CDR1 is SGHTA and CDR2 FQGNSA. The CDR3: CASSPYGNEKLFF. As DNA, the CDR3 is TGTGCCAGCAGCCCTTACGGTAATGAAAAACTGTTTTTT.

This chain links TRBV6-4 with TRBJ1-6; no reliable D call. The CDR3 sequence is 13 residues long. The V end lost 3 bases, the J end lost 7 bases, and 7 bases lay between the germline ends. Germline assignment: CDR1 MRHNA and CDR2 SNTAGT. CDR3 amino acids: CASSEDSNSPLHF. The CDR3 region has the DNA TGTGCCAGCAGTGAGGACTCCAATTCACCCCTCCACTTT.